This T cell receptor beta chain was identified during a study of vaccination and CD4 T cells after COVID-19. Background on the study: Timing of post-vaccine sample collection was a median about 70 days after dose two, with a range of 14 to 241. The control cultures got either a CEFX pool, an HIV-1 Nef pool, or no peptide at all.

Study-wide findings and caveats: Spike mono-reactivity was found in 304 of 307 vaccine-specific clones from convalescent patients.

Sequencing of cultured CD4+ T cell DNA used the Oncomine TCR Beta short-read assay. TCRdb re-analysed the PCR reads in MiXCR, keeping a single row per CDR3 protein. This repertoire shows approximately 3,600 distinct CDR3 sequences, less than 25% found once; its top ten account for roughly 15%. Regarding treatment: approximately 11-day PBMC culture with coronavirus spike peptide pools or control peptides (ViraFEST assay). Pre-COVID-19 pandemic sampling (2011-2018) yielded the unexposed donor's CD4+ T cells. In the ViraFEST assay, peptide-pool expansion preceded TCR sequencing of expanded clonotypes. For this clonotype: The antigen remains undetermined.

This sequence originates from a human donor in good health. The material sequenced was CD4+ T cells from blood, cultured in vitro.

DNA for the CDR3: TGTGCCAGCAGTTTACCGGCTGCCGAGCAGTACTTC. Its protein is CASSLPAAEQYF. The chain employs TRBV6-5 and TRBJ2-7; D not resolved. This CDR3 has 12 amino acids. V was clipped by 4 bases and J by 6 bases, with 10 bases between them. CDR1 and CDR2 (germline): MNHEY, SVGAGI.